This T cell receptor beta chain comes out of a study of T cells after yellow fever vaccination. Overall study: Any fraction with a low cell number was prepared using SMART-Seq v4 Ultra Low Input. Broader study findings: Booster sampling recovered most clones from primary vaccination (around 96% CD4, roughly 88% CD8). Highly abundant clonotypes carried over from the bulk population could end up in FACS-sorted repertoires as contaminants.

This clonotype was detected only a few times. Its antigen is unidentified. Generation of TCR cDNA used 5'RACE template switching (which added a universal primer site and UMIs). Using its own MiXCR run on the 5' RACE reads, TCRdb lists one record per CDR3 protein. The sample includes roughly 240,000 distinct CDR3 sequences, roughly 6.8% of them seen just once. The sample was CD4+ T cells sorted from PBMCs, taken on the day of the yellow fever booster vaccination. The receptor comes from a young man who received the YFV17D yellow fever vaccine.

The CDR3 bases are TGTGCCTGGAGTAGGGCGGGAGGGGGCAATGAGCAGTTCTTC. This translates into CAWSRAGGGNEQFF. The chain employs TRBV30 and TRBJ2-1; TRBD2 aligns across 9 bases. J gave up 6 bases and V 2 bases, and 5 bases lay outside the gene matches. The CDR3 sequence is 14 residues long. Germline assignment: CDR1 GTSNPN and CDR2 SVGIG (reference sequence). Variable domain in full (rest from reference TRBV30 and TRBJ2-1): SQTIHQWPATLVQPVGSPLSLECTVEGTSNPNLYWYRQAAGRGLQLLFYSVGIGQISSEVPQNLSASRPQDRQFILSSKKLLLSDSGFYLCAWSRAGGGNEQFFGPGTRLTVL.